Below, 7 T cell receptor beta chains from the same sample are listed, as sequenced in a study of T-cell reconstitution after alpha-beta-depleted transplantation in children. The authors prepared the TCRbeta library with unique molecular identifiers. TCRdb redid the calling of the PCR reads with MiXCR, one entry per CDR3 protein. This table holds some 530,000 distinct CDR3 sequences, around 12% found once. The material sequenced was PBMCs from the stem cell graft donor, taken from the stem cell graft. These receptor sequences come from a human donor who donated a stem cell graft to a child with combined immunodeficiency.

This clonotype was seen many times. This chain links TRBV4-2 with TRBJ2-6, with D perhaps TRBD1 or TRBD2 (5 bases each). The CDR3 consists of 18 residues. V shed 1 base and J shed 3 bases, with 16 bases lying between them. Germline V gives CDR1 LGHNA, CDR2 YNFKEQ. CDR3 DNA: TGTGCCAGCAGCCAAGTGTCCGGCAGGGAGTTTGGGGCCAACGTCCTGACTTTC. As protein: CASSQVSGREFGANVLTF.

This clonotype was seen a few times. V gene TRBV9 combines with J gene TRBJ2-1, with D possibly being TRBD2 (6 bases). CDR3 length equals 16 residues. Trimming removed 0 bases from V and 0 bases from J, with 10 bases in between. Germline-derived CDR1 and CDR2 are SGDLS and YYNGEE. CDR3 protein: CASSVAAGSSYNEQFF. For the CDR3, the DNA is TGTGCCAGCAGCGTAGCGGCGGGAAGCTCCTACAATGAGCAGTTCTTC.

This clonotype was seen only a few times. The chain carries TRBV19 and TRBJ2-7; 7 bases are a match to TRBD1. V shed 7 bases and J 0 bases; nucleotides not matched to a gene: 3. This CDR3 is 13 amino acids long. CDR1 is LNHDA and CDR2 is SQIVND in the germline V gene (reference sequence). CDR3 DNA: TGTGCCAGTAAACGGGACAGCTCCTACGAGCAGTACTTC. It specifies CASKRDSSYEQYF.

This chain links TRBV5-1 with TRBJ1-2; D gene ambiguous. Germline V CDR1 and CDR2: SGHRS, YFSETQ. The length of the CDR3 is 14 residues. The V end was cut by 4 bases, the J end by 0 bases, with 10 bases between. The CDR3 loop is CASSTGTSNYGYTF. The CDR3 bases are TGCGCCAGCAGCACGGGAACTTCTAACTATGGCTACACCTTC.

This clonotype has at least ten counts. In DNA form, the CDR3 reads TGTGCCAGCAGCTTAGTTGGGACTAGCGGGAGAAATGAGCAGTTCTTC. It encodes CASSLVGTSGRNEQFF. This chain uses TRBV7-2 with TRBJ2-1; 14 bases fit TRBD2. This CDR3 comprises 16 residues. J lost 7 bases, V lost 1 base, and 3 bases had no gene match. Germline V gene lookup returns CDR1 SGHTA and CDR2 FQGNSA.

CDR3 region: CASSLDYPGTGELFF. For the CDR3, the DNA is TGTGCCAGCAGCTTGGACTACCCCGGCACCGGGGAGCTGTTTTTT. The chain has TRBV7-9 and TRBJ2-2; the D gene is possibly TRBD2 (6 bases). V lost 3 bases to trimming and J lost 4 bases, with 12 bases between them. The germline gives CDR1 SEHNR, CDR2 FQNEAQ (reference sequence). The CDR3 length is 15 residues.

This chain uses TRBV4-2 with TRBJ2-2; TRBD2 agrees at 8 bases. CDR3 length equals 19 residues. Trimming at V came to 7 bases and at J to 0 bases, leaving 16 bases not matched to a gene. Per germline, CDR1 LGHNA and CDR2 YNFKEQ. DNA of the CDR3: TGTGCCAGCATGGCAGTTTTCGGGGGGCGGGGGGCGAACACCGGGGAGCTGTTTTTT. Its protein product is CASMAVFGGRGANTGELFF.